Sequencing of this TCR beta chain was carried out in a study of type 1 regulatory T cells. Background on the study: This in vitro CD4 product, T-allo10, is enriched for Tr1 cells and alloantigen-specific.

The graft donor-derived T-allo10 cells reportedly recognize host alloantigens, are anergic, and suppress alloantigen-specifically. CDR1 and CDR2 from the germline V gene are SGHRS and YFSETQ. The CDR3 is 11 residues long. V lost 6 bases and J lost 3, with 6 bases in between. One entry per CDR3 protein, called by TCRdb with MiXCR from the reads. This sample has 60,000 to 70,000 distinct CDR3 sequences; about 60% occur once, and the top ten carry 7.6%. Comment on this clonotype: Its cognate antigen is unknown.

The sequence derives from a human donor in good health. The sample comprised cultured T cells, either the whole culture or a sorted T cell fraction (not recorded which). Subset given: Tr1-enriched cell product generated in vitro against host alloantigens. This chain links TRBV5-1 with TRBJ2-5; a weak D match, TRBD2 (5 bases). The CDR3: CASMEEETQYF. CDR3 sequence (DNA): TGCGCCAGCATGGAGGAAGAGACCCAGTACTTC. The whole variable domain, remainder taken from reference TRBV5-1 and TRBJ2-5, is KAGVTQTPRYLIKTRGQQVTLSCSPISGHRSVSWYQQTPGQGLQFLFEYFSETQRNKGNFPGRFSGRQFSNSRSEMNVSTLELGDSALYLCASMEEETQYFGPGTRLLVL.